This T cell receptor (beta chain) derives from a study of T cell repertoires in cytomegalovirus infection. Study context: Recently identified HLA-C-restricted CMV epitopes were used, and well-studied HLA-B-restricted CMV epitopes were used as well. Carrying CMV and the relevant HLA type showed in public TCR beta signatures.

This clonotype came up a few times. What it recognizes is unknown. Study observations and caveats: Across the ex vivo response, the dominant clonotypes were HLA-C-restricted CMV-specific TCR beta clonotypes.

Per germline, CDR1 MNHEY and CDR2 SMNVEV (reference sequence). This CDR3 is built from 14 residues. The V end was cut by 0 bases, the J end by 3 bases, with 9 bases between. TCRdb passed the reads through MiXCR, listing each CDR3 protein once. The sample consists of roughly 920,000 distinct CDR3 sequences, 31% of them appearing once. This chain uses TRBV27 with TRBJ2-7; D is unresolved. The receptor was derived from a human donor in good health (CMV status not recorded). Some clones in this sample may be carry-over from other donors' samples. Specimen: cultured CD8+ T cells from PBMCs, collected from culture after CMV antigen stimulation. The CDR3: CASSLSAGLYEQYF. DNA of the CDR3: TGTGCCAGCAGTTTATCTGCAGGCCTCTACGAGCAGTACTTC.